Sequencing of this TCR beta chain was carried out in a study of T cell responses to AZD1222 COVID-19 vaccine. Study overall: Researchers grouped second doses given at about 4 or about 12 weeks into one pool. General study points: Vaccination with two AZD1222 doses was followed by a rise in Spike-specific TCR breadth and depth. The repertoires were collected only after the peak T cell response. In a largely white British group with more females than males, clonal diversity was possibly underestimated.

A note on this clone: Its antigen is not identified.

Sequenced by immunoSEQ multiplex PCR; TCRdb stores in-frame clones only, minus some. Among 89,000 or so clones, 70% to 90% were seen once, and the ten largest hold over 7.5%. V lost 0 bases and J lost 3, with 18 bases in between. CDR1 SGHVS and CDR2 FQNEAQ come from the germline V gene. This CDR3 has 17 residues. The rearrangement uses TRBV7-8 and TRBJ2-7; no reliable D call. Sample: peripheral blood, taken on day 0 of AZD1222 vaccination. This receptor was obtained from an adult in good health. Written as DNA, the CDR3 is TGTGCCAGCAGCTTAGCGCAGGTGAGGCAGTCAAACTACGAGCAGTACTTC. Its translation is CASSLAQVRQSNYEQYF.